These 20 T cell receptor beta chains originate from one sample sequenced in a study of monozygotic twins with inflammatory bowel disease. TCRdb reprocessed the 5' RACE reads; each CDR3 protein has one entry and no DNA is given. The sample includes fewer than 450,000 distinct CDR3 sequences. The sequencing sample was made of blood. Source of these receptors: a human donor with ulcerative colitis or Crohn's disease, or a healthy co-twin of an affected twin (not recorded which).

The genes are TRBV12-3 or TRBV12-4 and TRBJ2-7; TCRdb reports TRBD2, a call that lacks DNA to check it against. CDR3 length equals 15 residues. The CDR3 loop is CASTPGWATSYEQYF.

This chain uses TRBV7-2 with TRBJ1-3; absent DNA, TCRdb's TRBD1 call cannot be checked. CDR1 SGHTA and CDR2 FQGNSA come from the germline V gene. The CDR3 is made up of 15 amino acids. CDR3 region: CASSLAPGSGNTIYF.

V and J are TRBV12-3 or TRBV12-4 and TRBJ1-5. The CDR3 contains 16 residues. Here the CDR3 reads CASSLTLGYSNQPQHF.

The CDR3 loop is CSARRLAGGPGGELFF. This chain uses TRBV20-1 with TRBJ2-2; TCRdb designates TRBD2, a call that cannot be tested without DNA. The CDR3 covers 16 residues. Germline V gene sequence: CDR1 DFQATT, CDR2 SNEGSKA (reference sequence).

This chain's CDR3 is CSAREVAGAGEQYF. The V and J genes are TRBV20-1 and TRBJ2-7; TCRdb calls TRBD1, which cannot be checked without DNA. CDR1 is DFQATT, CDR2 SNEGSKA, per germline (reference sequence). The CDR3 consists of 14 residues.

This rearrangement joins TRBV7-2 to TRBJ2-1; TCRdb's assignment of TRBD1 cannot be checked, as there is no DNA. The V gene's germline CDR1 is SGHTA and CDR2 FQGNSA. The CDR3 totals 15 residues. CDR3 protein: CASSLLGDRYNEQFF.

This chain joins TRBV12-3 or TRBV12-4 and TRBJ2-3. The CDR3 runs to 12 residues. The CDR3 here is CASSLYTDMQYF.

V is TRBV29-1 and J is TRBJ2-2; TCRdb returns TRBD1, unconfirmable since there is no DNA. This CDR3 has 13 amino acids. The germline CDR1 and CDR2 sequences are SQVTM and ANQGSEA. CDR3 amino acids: CSVAPVNTGELFF.

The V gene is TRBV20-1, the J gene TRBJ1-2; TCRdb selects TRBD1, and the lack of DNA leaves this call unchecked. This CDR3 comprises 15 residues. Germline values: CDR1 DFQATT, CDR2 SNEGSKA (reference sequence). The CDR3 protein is CSPDGDRGRDYGYTF.

The CDR3 loop reads CASSATVNYGYTF. V is TRBV5-4 and J is TRBJ1-2. Germline loops: CDR1 SGHNT, CDR2 YYREEE (reference sequence). The CDR3 is 13 residues long.

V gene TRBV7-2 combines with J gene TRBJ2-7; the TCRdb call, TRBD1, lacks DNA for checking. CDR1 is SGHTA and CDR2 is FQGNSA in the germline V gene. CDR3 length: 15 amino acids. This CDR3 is CASSSTGIPLYEQYF. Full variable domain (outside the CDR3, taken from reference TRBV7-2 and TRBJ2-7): GAGVSQSPSNKVTEKGKDVELRCDPISGHTALYWYRQSLGQGLEFLIYFQGNSAPDKSGLPSDRFSAERTGGSVSTLTIQRTQQEDSAVYLCASSSTGIPLYEQYFGPGTRLTVT.

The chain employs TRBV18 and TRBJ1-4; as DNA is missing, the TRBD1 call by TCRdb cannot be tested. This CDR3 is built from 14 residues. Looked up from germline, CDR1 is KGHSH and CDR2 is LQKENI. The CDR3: CASRDRSTNEKLFF.

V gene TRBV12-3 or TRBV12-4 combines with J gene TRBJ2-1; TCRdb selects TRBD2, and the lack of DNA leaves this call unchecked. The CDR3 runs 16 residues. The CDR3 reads CASSYLAGGGGNEQFF.

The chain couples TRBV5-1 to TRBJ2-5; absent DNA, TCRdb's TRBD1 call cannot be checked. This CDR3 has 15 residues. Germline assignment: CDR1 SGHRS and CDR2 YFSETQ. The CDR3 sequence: CASSLGTANQETQYF.

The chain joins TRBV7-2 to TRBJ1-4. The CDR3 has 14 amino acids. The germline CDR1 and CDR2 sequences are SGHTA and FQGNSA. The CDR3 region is CASSSVTGREKLFF.

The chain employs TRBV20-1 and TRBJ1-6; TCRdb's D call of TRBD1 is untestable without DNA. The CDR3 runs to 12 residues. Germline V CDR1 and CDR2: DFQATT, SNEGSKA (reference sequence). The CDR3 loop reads CSARDNRGPLHF.

CDR3 in amino acids: CASSSAGQALIQYF. V usage is TRBV6-5 and J usage is TRBJ2-4; TCRdb proposes TRBD1, but this gene call is untestable without DNA. Germline V gene data show CDR1 as MNHEY and CDR2 as SVGAGI. The CDR3 has 14 amino acids.

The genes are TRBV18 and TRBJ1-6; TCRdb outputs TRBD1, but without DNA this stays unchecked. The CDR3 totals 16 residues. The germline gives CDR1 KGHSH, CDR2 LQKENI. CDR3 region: CASSSWPGGENSPLHF.

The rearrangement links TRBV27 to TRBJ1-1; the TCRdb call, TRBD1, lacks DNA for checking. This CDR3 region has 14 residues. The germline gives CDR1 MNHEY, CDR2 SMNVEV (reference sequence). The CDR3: CASSKQGAGTEAFF.

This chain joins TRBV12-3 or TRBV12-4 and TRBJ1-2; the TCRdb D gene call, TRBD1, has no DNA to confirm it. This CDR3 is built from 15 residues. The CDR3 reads CASRERDRGLYGYTF.